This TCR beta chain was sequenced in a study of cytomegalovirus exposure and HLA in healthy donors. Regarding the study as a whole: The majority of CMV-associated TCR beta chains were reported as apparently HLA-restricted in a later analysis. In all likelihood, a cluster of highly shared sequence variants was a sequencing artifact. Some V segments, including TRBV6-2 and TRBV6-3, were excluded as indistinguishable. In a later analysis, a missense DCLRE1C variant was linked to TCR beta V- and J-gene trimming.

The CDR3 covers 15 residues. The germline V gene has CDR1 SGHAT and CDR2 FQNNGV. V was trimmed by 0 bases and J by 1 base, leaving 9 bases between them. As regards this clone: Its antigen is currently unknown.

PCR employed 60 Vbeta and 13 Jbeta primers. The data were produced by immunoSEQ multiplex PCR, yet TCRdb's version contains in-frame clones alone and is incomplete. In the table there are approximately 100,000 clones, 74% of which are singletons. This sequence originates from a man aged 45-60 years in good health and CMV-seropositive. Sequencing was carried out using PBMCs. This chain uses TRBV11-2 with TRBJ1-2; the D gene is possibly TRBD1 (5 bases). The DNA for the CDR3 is TGTGCCAGCAGCTTAGAGACAGACTTTAACTATGGCTACACCTTC. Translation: CASSLETDFNYGYTF.